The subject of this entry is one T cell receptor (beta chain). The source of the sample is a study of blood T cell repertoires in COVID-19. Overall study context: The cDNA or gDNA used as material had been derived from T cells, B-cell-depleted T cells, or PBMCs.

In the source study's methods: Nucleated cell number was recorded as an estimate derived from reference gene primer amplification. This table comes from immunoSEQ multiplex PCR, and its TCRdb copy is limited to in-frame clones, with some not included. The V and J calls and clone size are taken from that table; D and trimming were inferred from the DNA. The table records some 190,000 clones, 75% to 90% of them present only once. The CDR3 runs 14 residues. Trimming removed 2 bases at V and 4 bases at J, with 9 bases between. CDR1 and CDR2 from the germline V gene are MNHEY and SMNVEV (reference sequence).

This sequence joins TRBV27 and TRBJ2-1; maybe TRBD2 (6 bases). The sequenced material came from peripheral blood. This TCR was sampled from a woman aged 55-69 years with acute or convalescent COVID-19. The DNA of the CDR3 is TGTGCCAGCAGTTTACTAGCGACGTACAATGAGCAGTTCTTC. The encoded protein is CASSLLATYNEQFF.